This entry is about one T cell receptor (beta chain). TCRdb itself ran the RT-PCR reads through MiXCR, one entry per CDR3 protein. This sample has some 500,000 distinct CDR3 sequences; about 25% occur once, and the top ten carry over 1.5%. The sample comes from a study of response to subunit inactivated influenza vaccine. The CDR3 length is 16 residues. Trimming left V 4 bases short and J 0 bases short, with 12 bases between. Sequencing was performed on CD4+ T cells sorted from PBMCs, taken 4 to 6 days after vaccination. The TCR was taken from a man aged 50 to 60 who received an inactivated influenza vaccine. The V and J genes are TRBV12-3 or TRBV12-4 and TRBJ2-2; TRBD2 might be the D (5 bases). CDR3 sequence reads: CASSWAGGTNTGELFF. CDR3 nucleotide sequence: TGTGCCAGCAGTTGGGCGGGCGGAACGAACACCGGGGAGCTGTTTTTT.